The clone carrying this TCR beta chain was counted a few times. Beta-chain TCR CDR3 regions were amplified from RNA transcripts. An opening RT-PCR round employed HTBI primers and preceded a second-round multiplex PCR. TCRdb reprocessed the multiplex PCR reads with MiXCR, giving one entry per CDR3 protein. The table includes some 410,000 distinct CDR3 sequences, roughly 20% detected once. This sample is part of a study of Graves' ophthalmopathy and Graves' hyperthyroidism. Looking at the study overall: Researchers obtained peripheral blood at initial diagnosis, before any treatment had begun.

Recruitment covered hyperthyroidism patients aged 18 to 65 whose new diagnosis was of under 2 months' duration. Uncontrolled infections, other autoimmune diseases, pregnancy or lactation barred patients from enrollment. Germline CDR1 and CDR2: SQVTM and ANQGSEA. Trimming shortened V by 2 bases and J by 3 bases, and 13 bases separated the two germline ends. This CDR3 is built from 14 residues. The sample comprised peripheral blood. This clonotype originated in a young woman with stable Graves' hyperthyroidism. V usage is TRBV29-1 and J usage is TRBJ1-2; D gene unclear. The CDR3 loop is CSVEYRGGYYGYTF. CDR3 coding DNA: TGCAGCGTTGAATATCGAGGAGGCTACTATGGCTACACCTTC.